This T cell receptor beta chain appears in the sequencing data of a study of human T cells and chemical hapten exposure. About the study: From small differences in pooled library volume came most of the variation in per-sample TCR yields.

This clonotype was counted ten times or more. Antigen specificity is unknown. Study-wide results and limits: TCRs at a frequency above 1 in 1000 stayed unchanged with DPC sensitization.

Time point given: healthy volunteer bleed at 2 weeks. Unfractionated whole blood served as the source for total RNA extraction. The CDR3 is 18 amino acids. Germline loops: CDR1 SGHNT, CDR2 YYREEE (reference sequence). V lost 5 bases to trimming and J lost 3 bases; unmatched junction nucleotides: 14. As the library was built, unique molecular identifiers were attached to individual cDNA molecules. How the authors handled the data: Sample TCR totals centred on a median of approximately 96,000, ranging about 20,000 to 700,000. One entry per CDR3 protein results from TCRdb running MiXCR on the RACE reads. The V and J calls come from TCRdb's annotation, not from the publication. Here the sample spans around 45,000 distinct CDR3 sequences, roughly 4.2% being singletons.

The chain combines TRBV5-4 with TRBJ2-3; 11 bases agree with TRBD2. The sequenced sample was whole blood. The clonotype originates from a human donor in good health. Some clones in this sample may be carry-over from other donors' samples. CDR3 sequence (DNA): TGTGCCAGCAGTTCCAAAGGCGCTAGCGGGAGGAAAACAGATACGCAGTATTTT. Translation: CASSSKGASGRKTDTQYF.